These 10 T cell receptor beta chains originate from one sample sequenced in a study of tumor-infiltrating lymphocytes in primary liver carcinoma. The investigators made TCR beta cDNA from approximately 510 ng total RNA, using a constant-region primer. A slightly modified ARM-PCR protocol with three nested multiplex PCR rounds produced these TCR beta libraries. For 10 cycles apiece, the opening two PCR rounds ran with TRBV1-TRBV30 forward primers and a C-beta reverse primer. TCRdb reprocessed the multiplex PCR reads via MiXCR and lists one record per CDR3 protein. This sample has tens of thousands of distinct CDR3 sequences; roughly 74% occur once, and the top ten carry around two fifths. The roughly 19-32 mg bulk tissue piece was not sorted before simultaneous RNA and DNA extraction. Sample: tumor-adjacent normal liver tissue. Receptors originate from a woman aged 25 to 39 with primary liver carcinoma and hepatitis B virus infection.

With respect to this clonotype: A much larger clone lies one base from this, so it may be a read error. The J gene is TRBJ2-3, the V gene TRBV4-2, with D hard to call. The V end was cut by 3 bases, the J end by 3 bases, with 10 bases between. This CDR3 spans 14 amino acids. Per the germline V gene, CDR1 is LGHNA and CDR2 is YNFKEQ. The CDR3 DNA is TGTGCCAGCAGCCAGCTGGAGTTGACAGATACGCAGTATTTT. Translation gives CASSQLELTDTQYF.

In regard to this clonotype: The junction and the germline gene differ at one end; a read error may be behind it. The CDR3, as DNA: TGTGCCACCAGTGAAAGGGGGGGGGCGTGCAATCAGCCCCAGCATTTT. It is translated as CATSERGGACNQPQHF. This chain links TRBV6-1 with TRBJ1-5; tentatively, D is TRBD1 (6 bases). The CDR3 runs to 16 residues. Germline CDR1 and CDR2: MNHNS and SASEGT.

This clonotype occurred a few times. This chain uses TRBV10-3 with TRBJ2-3, with 14 bases fitting TRBD2. V was clipped by 5 bases and J by 4 bases; unmatched bases: 5. The CDR3 sequence is 16 residues long. Germline CDR1 is ENHRY and CDR2 is SYGVKD. CDR3: CAISLGTSGSADTQYF. The DNA for the CDR3 is TGTGCCATCAGTCTCGGGACTAGCGGGAGCGCAGATACGCAGTATTTT.

As for this clonotype: The junction shows a germline mismatch at one end, possibly a read error. The V and J genes are TRBV12-3 or TRBV12-4 and TRBJ2-5; 10 nucleotides align to TRBD2. The CDR3 sequence is 15 residues long. The CDR3 reads CASSHASGSRETQYF. In DNA, the CDR3 is TGCGCCAGCAGCCATGCTAGCGGGAGTAGAGAGACCCAGTACTTC.

Points on this clonotype: The junction shows a germline mismatch at one end, possibly a read error. The chain's CDR3 is CACSHTRNYGYTF. The CDR3 region has the DNA TGTGCCTGCAGCCATACTAGAAACTATGGCTACACCTTC. The rearrangement uses TRBV14 and TRBJ1-2; D unclear. The CDR3 covers 13 residues. The germline V gene has CDR1 SGHDN and CDR2 FVKESK.

About this clonotype itself: Relative to the germline gene, one junction end is altered; a read error may explain this. This chain uses TRBV4-3 with TRBJ2-1, with no clear D. Germline CDR1 is LGHNA and CDR2 is YSLEER. The CDR3 has 16 residues. CDR3 in amino acids: CASSQEAGSSYNKQIF. The CDR3 nucleotides read TGCGCCAGCAGCCAAGAAGCTGGAAGCTCCTACAATAAGCAGATCTTC.

The chain is built from TRBV11-3 and TRBJ2-1, with 10 bases identical to TRBD2. With V trimmed by 2 bases and J by 4 bases, 8 bases remained unmatched. The CDR3 runs 17 residues. Germline-derived CDR1 and CDR2 are SGHNT and YENEEA. The CDR3 loop is CASSLRSGLAAYNEQFF. For the CDR3, the DNA is TGTGCCAGCAGCTTAAGATCCGGACTAGCGGCGTACAATGAGCAGTTCTTC.

Comments on this clonotype: No conserved phenylalanine or tryptophan is present at the end of the CDR3, so a read error is the likely explanation. V usage is TRBV6-2 or TRBV6-3 and J usage is TRBJ2-7; D is unclear. Germline V gene sequence: CDR1 MNHEY, CDR2 SVGEGT. The CDR3 runs 13 residues. Here the CDR3 reads CASAIGGFYEQYY. In DNA, the CDR3 is TGTGCCAGCGCGATAGGCGGCTTCTACGAACAGTACTAC.

The J gene is TRBJ2-7, the V gene TRBV6-2 or TRBV6-3, with no clear D. Germline assignment: CDR1 MNHEY and CDR2 SVGEGT. V lost 6 bases, J lost 0 bases, and 15 bases lay in between. The CDR3 runs 15 residues. The CDR3 sequence is CASRRCPGPSYEQYF. In nucleotides, the CDR3 is TGTGCCAGCAGACGGTGTCCAGGTCCCTCCTACGAGCAGTACTTC.

For this clonotype: A much larger clone lies one base from this, so it may be a read error. The rearrangement joins TRBV11-2 to TRBJ2-7, with 9 nucleotides matching TRBD1. The CDR3 extends over 15 amino acids. Germline loops: CDR1 SGHAT, CDR2 FQNNGV. CDR3 residues: CTSSLRWTGENEQYF. The CDR3 nucleotides are TGTACCAGCAGCTTACGATGGACAGGGGAAAACGAGCAGTACTTC.